This T cell receptor beta chain was captured in a study of human T cells and chemical hapten exposure. Whole-study results and caveats: The donors suffered from alopecia, so their immune response may not match that of healthy people.

Time point specified: patch test 1, 2 weeks after DPC sensitization. The treatment was: therapeutic diphenylcyclopropenone sensitization with weekly scalp DPC. At patch-test visits, sampling came before the patch test. TCRdb itself ran the RACE reads through MiXCR, one entry per CDR3 protein. Of under 450,000 distinct CDR3 sequences listed, roughly 4.8% were seen once; the top ten hold roughly 2.4%. The CDR3 spans 13 residues. V lost 5 bases and J 6 bases, leaving 11 bases between the germline ends. The germline CDR1 and CDR2 sequences are SGHAT and FQNNGV. About this clonotype: Its antigen is still unknown.

The clonotype originates from a woman between 45 and 60 years old with alopecia areata. Some clones in this sample may be carry-over from other donors' samples. Sequences were derived from whole blood, sampled in connection with sensitization to the hapten diphenylcyclopropenone (DPC). The chain couples TRBV11-2 to TRBJ2-1; a possible D gene is TRBD1 (6 bases). CDR3 residues: CASSTGYGNEQFF. As DNA, the CDR3 is TGTGCCAGCAGCACAGGGTACGGCAATGAGCAGTTCTTC. Complete variable domain (other parts from reference TRBV11-2 and TRBJ2-1): EAGVAQSPRYKIIEKRQSVAFWCNPISGHATLYWYQQILGQGPKLLIQFQNNGVVDDSQLPKDRFSAERLKGVDSTLKIQPAKLEDSAVYLCASSTGYGNEQFFGPGTRLTVL.